The source of this T cell receptor beta chain is a study of identifying expanded T cells in peripheral blood. Study-wide findings and caveats: Across healthy donors, higher total template counts meant significantly greater approximately two-week count variance.

The CDR3 is 16 amino acids. The germline V gene encodes CDR1 GTSNPN and CDR2 SVGIG (reference sequence). V was clipped by 4 bases and J by 1 base; unmatched bases: 6. Concerning this clone: The antigen is undetermined.

Assay used: immunoSEQ multiplex PCR; TCRdb lists only in-frame clones, some missing. The table lists 85,000 to 95,000 clones, 85% to 90% of them singletons, with around 3.8% in the top ten. The chain combines TRBV30 with TRBJ2-5, with 13 positions matching TRBD2. The specimen was blood. The receptor was derived from a person between 18 and 70 years old in good health. The DNA of the CDR3 is TGTGCCTGGAACGGCGGACTAGCGGGGGCCCAAGAGACCCAGTACTTC. Protein product: CAWNGGLAGAQETQYF.